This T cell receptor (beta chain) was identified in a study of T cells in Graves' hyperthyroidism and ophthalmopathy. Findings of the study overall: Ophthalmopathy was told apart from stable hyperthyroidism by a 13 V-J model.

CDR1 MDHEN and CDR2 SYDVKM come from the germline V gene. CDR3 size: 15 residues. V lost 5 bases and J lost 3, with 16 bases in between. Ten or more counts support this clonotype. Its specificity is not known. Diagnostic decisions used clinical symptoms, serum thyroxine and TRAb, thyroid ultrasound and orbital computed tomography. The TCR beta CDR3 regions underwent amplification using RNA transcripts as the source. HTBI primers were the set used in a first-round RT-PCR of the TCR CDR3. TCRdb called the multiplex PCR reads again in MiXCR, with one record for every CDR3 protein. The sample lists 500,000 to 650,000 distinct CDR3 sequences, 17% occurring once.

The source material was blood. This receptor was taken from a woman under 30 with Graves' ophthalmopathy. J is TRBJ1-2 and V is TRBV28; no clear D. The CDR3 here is CASSPIATDYYGYTF. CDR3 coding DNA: TGTGCCAGCAGTCCGATCGCGACGGATTACTATGGCTACACCTTC.